This passage covers 12 T cell receptor beta chains from one sample sequenced in a study of patients and donors after allogeneic stem cell transplantation. TCRdb ran MiXCR on the RT-PCR reads and lists one entry per CDR3 protein. The sample carries 150,000 to 200,000 distinct CDR3 sequences, approximately 30% recorded once. Input material: blood, either unsorted or a sorted T cell fraction (not recorded which). The receptors were gathered from a human donor who was either an allogeneic HSCT recipient or a stem cell or donor lymphocyte infusion donor (not recorded which). It is not recorded whose cells these are; they may come from a transplant donor.

V and J are TRBV10-3 and TRBJ2-1; 8 bases map to TRBD2. Germline lookup yields CDR1 ENHRY and CDR2 SYGVKD. CDR3 length: 16 amino acids. After removal of 0 bases from V and 6 bases from J, the junction contained 7 bases not matched to a gene. The CDR3, as DNA: TGTGCCATCAGTGAGTCCTCAACTACTAGCGGCAATGAGCAGTTCTTC. Its protein product is CAISESSTTSGNEQFF.

The chain uses TRBV20-1 and TRBJ2-1; D is undetermined. Trimming shortened V by 6 bases and J by 2 bases, and 8 bases separated the two germline ends. Germline V gene lookup returns CDR1 DFQATT and CDR2 SNEGSKA (reference sequence). The CDR3 loop spans 12 amino acids. DNA for the CDR3: TGCAGTGCCCCGGCGACCTACAATGAGCAGTTCTTC. Residues: CSAPATYNEQFF.

This CDR3 reads CASSSGTGQDTQYF. The CDR3 region has the DNA TGCGCCAGCAGCTCCGGGACTGGCCAGGATACGCAGTATTTT. The chain recombines TRBV5-1 with TRBJ2-3; D is perhaps TRBD2 (6 bases). The CDR3 sequence is 14 residues long. Trimming pared 3 bases from V and 6 bases from J, leaving 14 bases between. Looked up from germline, CDR1 is SGHRS and CDR2 is YFSETQ.

This clonotype was observed a handful of times. V and J are TRBV21-1 and TRBJ1-2; TRBD1, the D gene given by the table, was not confirmed from the DNA. TRBV21-1 is annotated as a pseudogene. CDR3 size: 14 residues. In DNA form, the CDR3 reads TGTGCCAGCAGCAAAGCAGGGGGCTACTATGGCTACACCTTC. Its protein product is CASSKAGGYYGYTF.

This chain uses TRBV29-1 with TRBJ2-4; TRBD2 might be the D (6 bases). Trimming cost V 6 bases and J 6 bases, with 15 bases left between them. Germline assignment: CDR1 SQVTM and CDR2 ANQGSEA. The CDR3 sequence is 13 residues long. The DNA of the CDR3 is TGCAGCGTGAATCTAGGGACTCTAAACATTCAGTACTTC. Translated: CSVNLGTLNIQYF.

J is TRBJ1-2 and V is TRBV29-1, with D possibly TRBD1 on 5 matching bases. CDR3 size: 13 residues. Germline loops: CDR1 SQVTM, CDR2 ANQGSEA. Deletions cut 1 base from V and 4 bases from J, with 10 bases between. The CDR3 region is CSVEAGTAYGYTF. The CDR3 DNA follows: TGCAGCGTTGAAGCCGGGACGGCCTATGGCTACACCTTC.

This clonotype was counted between two and nine times. V is TRBV7-9 and J is TRBJ1-6, with D hard to call. Trimming removed 1 base at V and 7 bases at J, with 11 bases between. Germline CDR1 is SEHNR and CDR2 is FQNEAQ (reference sequence). The CDR3 extends over 15 amino acids. In DNA, the CDR3 is TGTGCCAGCAGCTTAGATGTGGGCAAAAATTCACCCCTCCACTTT. It is translated as CASSLDVGKNSPLHF.

The J gene is TRBJ2-7, the V gene TRBV29-1, with D possibly matching TRBD2 (6 bases). CDR3 length: 13 residues. Germline CDR1 is SQVTM and CDR2 is ANQGSEA. The germline V and J ends were trimmed by 4 bases and 3 bases, with 13 bases remaining between them. CDR3 sequence (DNA): TGCAGCGTTGGGTTAGCTAGCGACTACGAGCAGTACTTC. Amino acids: CSVGLASDYEQYF.

J is TRBJ1-1 and V is TRBV29-1; D gene ambiguous. The V gene's germline CDR1 is SQVTM and CDR2 ANQGSEA. The CDR3 loop spans 12 amino acids. V was trimmed by 4 bases and J by 1 base, leaving 7 bases between them. The CDR3 DNA is TGCAGCGTTGGCCAGTGGAACACTGAAGCTTTCTTT. This sequence encodes CSVGQWNTEAFF.

This CDR3 is CASSTRGLGTEAFF. The CDR3 DNA follows: TGTGCCAGCAGCACAAGAGGGTTGGGCACTGAAGCTTTCTTT. The V and J genes are TRBV7-8 and TRBJ1-1; D gene unclear. Trimming took off 5 bases at V and 4 bases at J, with 14 bases between the two ends. CDR1 and CDR2 (germline): SGHVS, FQNEAQ. This CDR3 has 14 residues.

A few counts support this clonotype. The gene calls are TRBV7-2 and TRBJ1-6; 8 nucleotides match TRBD1. The V segment lost 4 bases and the J segment 13 bases; nucleotides outside the gene matches: 9. This CDR3 has 14 residues. The germline V gene has CDR1 SGHTA and CDR2 FQGNSA. CDR3 coding DNA: TGTGCCAGCAGCTCCGGACAGGGTTCGACGCCCCTCCACTTT. Residues: CASSSGQGSTPLHF. Supplemented by reference TRBV7-2 and TRBJ1-6, the full variable domain reads GAGVSQSPSNKVTEKGKDVELRCDPISGHTALYWYRQSLGQGLEFLIYFQGNSAPDKSGLPSDRFSAERTGGSVSTLTIQRTQQEDSAVYLCASSSGQGSTPLHFGNGTRLTVT.

This clonotype has just a few counts. The genes are TRBV6-5 and TRBJ1-6; no clear D gene. The CDR3 covers 15 residues. The germline V and J ends were trimmed by 0 bases and 11 bases, with 14 bases remaining between them. CDR1 and CDR2 (germline): MNHEY, SVGAGI. CDR3 bases: TGTGCCAGCAGTTACTCGGCAGGAGTCGGGACACCCCTCCACTTT. Amino acids: CASSYSAGVGTPLHF.